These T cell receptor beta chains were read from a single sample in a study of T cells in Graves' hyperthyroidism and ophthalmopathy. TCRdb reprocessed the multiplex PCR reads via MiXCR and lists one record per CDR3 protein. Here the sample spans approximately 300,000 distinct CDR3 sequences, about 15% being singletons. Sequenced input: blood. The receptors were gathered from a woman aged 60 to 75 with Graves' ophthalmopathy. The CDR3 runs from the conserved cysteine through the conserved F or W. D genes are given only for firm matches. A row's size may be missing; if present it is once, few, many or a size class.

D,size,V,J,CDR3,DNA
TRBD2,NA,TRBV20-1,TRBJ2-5,CSARDGGLAGSPETQYF,TGCAGTGCTAGAGATGGGGGGCTAGCGGGATCCCCAGAGACCCAGTACTTC
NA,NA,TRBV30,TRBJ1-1,CALGQALGTEAFF,TGTGCCCTAGGGCAAGCCTTAGGCACTGAAGCTTTCTTT
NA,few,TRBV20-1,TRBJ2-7,CSARGPVNYEQYF,TGCAGTGCGAGAGGCCCTGTTAACTACGAGCAGTACTTC
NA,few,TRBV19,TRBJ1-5,CASSVRAQPQHF,TGTGCCAGTAGTGTCAGGGCTCAGCCCCAGCATTTT
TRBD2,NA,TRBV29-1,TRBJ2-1,CSEGHGTSGSSYNEQFF,TGCAGCGAGGGCCACGGGACTAGCGGAAGCTCCTACAATGAGCAGTTCTTC
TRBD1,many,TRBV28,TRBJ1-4,CASSFPRQGTTNEKLFF,TGTGCCAGCAGTTTCCCCCGACAGGGAACAACTAATGAAAAACTGTTTTTT
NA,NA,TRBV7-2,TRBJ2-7,CASSHDPGSPYEQYF,TGTGCCAGCAGCCACGACCCGGGATCCCCCTACGAGCAGTACTTC
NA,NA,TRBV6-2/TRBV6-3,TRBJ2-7,CASSYYSTFTSTVLDSDLYEQYF,TGTGCCAGCAGTTATTACTCGACGTTTACTTCGACAGTCCTCGATTCGGACCTCTACGAGCAGTACTTC
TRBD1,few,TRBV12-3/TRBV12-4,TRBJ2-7,CASSLGFGQGIPYEQYF,TGTGCCAGCAGTTTGGGATTCGGACAGGGGATCCCCTACGAGCAGTACTTC
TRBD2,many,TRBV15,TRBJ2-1,CATSRDSGLAAYNEQFF,TGTGCCACCAGCAGAGACTCAGGACTAGCGGCGTACAATGAGCAGTTCTTC
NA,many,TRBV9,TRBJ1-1,CASSPEESYWTEAFF,TGTGCCAGCAGCCCCGAAGAGAGTTACTGGACTGAAGCTTTCTTT
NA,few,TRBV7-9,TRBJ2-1,CASSPWGAHFMVNEQFF,TGTGCCAGCAGCCCCTGGGGGGCCCACTTTATGGTCAATGAGCAGTTCTTC
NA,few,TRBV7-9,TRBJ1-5,CASSLPSSNQPQHF,TGTGCCAGCAGCTTACCGAGTAGCAATCAGCCCCAGCATTTT
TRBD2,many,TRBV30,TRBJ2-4,CAWSFEFYRTSGKNIQYF,TGTGCCTGGAGTTTCGAATTCTATAGGACTAGCGGTAAAAACATTCAGTACTTC
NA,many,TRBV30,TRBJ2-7,CAWSRGQTYEQYF,TGTGCCTGGAGTCGGGGGCAAACCTACGAGCAGTACTTC
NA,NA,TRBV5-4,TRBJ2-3,CASSPRTGGTYTQYF,TGTGCCAGCAGCCCCAGGACTGGGGGGACCTATACGCAGTATTTT
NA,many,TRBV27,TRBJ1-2,CASSIGGTAVSGYTF,TGTGCCAGCAGTATAGGCGGGACGGCGGTTAGTGGCTACACCTTC
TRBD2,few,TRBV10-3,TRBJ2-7,CAISGSAGALPIDEQYF,TGTGCCATCAGTGGATCGGCGGGAGCTTTGCCAATTGACGAGCAGTACTTC
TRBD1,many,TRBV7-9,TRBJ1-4,CASSILTGGNEKLFF,TGTGCCAGCAGCATACTGACAGGGGGGAATGAAAAACTGTTTTTT
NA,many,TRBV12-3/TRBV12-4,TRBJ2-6,CASSLWGSGANVLTF,TGTGCCAGCAGTTTATGGGGGTCTGGGGCCAACGTCCTGACTTTC
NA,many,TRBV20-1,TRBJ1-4,CSASEGYEKLFF,TGCAGTGCTTCGGAGGGATATGAAAAACTGTTTTTT
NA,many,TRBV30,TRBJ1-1,CAWSSDKNTEAFF,TGTGCCTGGAGTTCGGACAAGAACACTGAAGCTTTCTTT
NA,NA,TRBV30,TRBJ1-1,CAWSDKGPVTEAFF,TGTGCCTGGAGCGACAAGGGGCCGGTGACTGAAGCTTTCTTT
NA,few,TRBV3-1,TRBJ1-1,CASSQDSSSTGTEAFF,TGTGCCAGCAGCCAAGATTCCAGCTCGACGGGCACTGAAGCTTTCTTT
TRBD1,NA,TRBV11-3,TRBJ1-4,CASSRSGTGEKLFF,TGTGCCAGCAGCCGATCCGGGACAGGGGAAAAACTGTTTTTT
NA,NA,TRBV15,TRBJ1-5,CATSRGMDTGQPQHF,TGTGCCACCAGCAGAGGGATGGATACGGGACAGCCCCAGCATTTT
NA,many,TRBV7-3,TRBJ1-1,CASSLSGTVRLAFF,TGTGCCAGCAGCCTTAGTGGGACTGTTAGATTAGCTTTCTTT
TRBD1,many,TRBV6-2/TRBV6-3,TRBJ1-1,CASTNQNRGPEAFF,TGTGCCAGCACAAACCAAAACAGGGGACCTGAAGCTTTCTTT
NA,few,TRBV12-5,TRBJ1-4,CASGLDYEKLFF,TGTGCTAGTGGTTTGGACTATGAAAAACTGTTTTTT
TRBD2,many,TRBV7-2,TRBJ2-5,CASSPVRGLTNERETQYF,TGTGCCAGCAGTCCCGTTAGGGGACTAACAAACGAGCGAGAGACCCAGTACTTC
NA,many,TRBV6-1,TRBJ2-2,CASTHGQYTGELFF,TGTGCCAGCACGCACGGACAGTACACCGGGGAGCTGTTTTTT
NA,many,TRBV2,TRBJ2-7,CASRERGGEQYF,TGTGCCAGCAGAGAACGGGGCGGGGAGCAGTACTTC
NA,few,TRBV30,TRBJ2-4,CAWSRGVAKNIQYF,TGTGCCTGGTCCCGCGGAGTAGCCAAAAACATTCAGTACTTC
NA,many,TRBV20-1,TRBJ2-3,CSARGTGSGVSTDTQYF,TGCAGTGCTAGAGGGACGGGGTCAGGGGTGAGCACAGATACGCAGTATTTT
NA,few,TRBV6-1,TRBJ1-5,CASSEIRSAVTDSNQPQHF,TGTGCCAGCAGTGAAATAAGGTCAGCCGTCACTGATAGCAATCAGCCCCAGCATTTT
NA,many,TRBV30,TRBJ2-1,CAWSWGDSQFF,TGTGCCTGGAGTTGGGGGGACAGTCAGTTCTTC
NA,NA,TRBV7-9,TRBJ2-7,CASSSESDYEQYF,TGTGCCAGCAGCTCCGAATCAGACTACGAGCAGTACTTC
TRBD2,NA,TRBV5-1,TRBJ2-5,CASSLGTRGEETQYF,TGCGCCAGCAGCTTGGGTACCCGGGGGGAAGAGACCCAGTACTTC
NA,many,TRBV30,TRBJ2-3,CAWSSFQNTQYF,TGTGCCTGGAGTTCGTTCCAGAATACGCAGTATTTT
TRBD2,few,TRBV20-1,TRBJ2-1,CSARVTTSGSKPSSYNEQFF,TGCAGTGCTAGAGTTACGACTAGCGGGAGTAAACCCAGCTCCTACAATGAGCAGTTCTTC
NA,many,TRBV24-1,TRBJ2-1,CATSDSQPHRRDEQFF,TGTGCCACCAGTGATTCACAGCCGCACCGGAGGGATGAGCAGTTCTTC
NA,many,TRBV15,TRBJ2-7,CATSRDLSGSRSYEQYF,TGTGCCACCAGCAGAGATTTGTCCGGGAGCAGATCCTACGAGCAGTACTTC
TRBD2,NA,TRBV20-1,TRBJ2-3,CSARDSGMTADTQYF,TGCAGTGCTAGAGATAGCGGGATGACAGCAGATACGCAGTATTTT
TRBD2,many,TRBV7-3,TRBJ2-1,CASSLGLAGAYNEQFF,TGTGCCAGCAGCCTGGGACTAGCGGGAGCCTACAATGAGCAGTTCTTC
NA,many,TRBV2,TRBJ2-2,CASMSAKNTGELFF,TGTGCCAGCATGTCAGCGAAGAACACCGGGGAGCTGTTTTTT
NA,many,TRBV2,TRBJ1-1,CASILRAEAFF,TGTGCCAGCATACTGCGGGCTGAAGCTTTCTTT
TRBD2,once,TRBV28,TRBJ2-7,CASSGGETSYEQYF,TGTGCCAGCAGTGGGGGGGAAACATCCTACGAGCAGTACTTC
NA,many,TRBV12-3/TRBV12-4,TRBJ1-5,CASSSSGGQPQHF,TGTGCCAGCAGTTCCTCGGGGGGCCAGCCCCAGCATTTT
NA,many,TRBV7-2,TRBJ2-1,CASSLAGVYNEQFF,TGTGCCAGCAGCTTAGCGGGAGTTTACAATGAGCAGTTCTTC
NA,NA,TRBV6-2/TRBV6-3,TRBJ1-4,CASSAQGSITNEKLFF,TGTGCCAGCAGTGCCCAGGGAAGTATAACTAATGAAAAACTGTTTTTT
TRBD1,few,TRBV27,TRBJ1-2,CASSRDSQANYGYTF,TGTGCCAGCAGCCGGGACAGCCAAGCTAACTATGGCTACACCTTC
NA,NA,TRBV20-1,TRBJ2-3,CSAPRTDTQYF,TGCAGTGCGCCCAGGACGGATACGCAGTATTTT
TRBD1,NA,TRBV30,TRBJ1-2,CAWRPGRGLWNLYGYTF,TGTGCCTGGAGACCAGGCAGGGGGCTGTGGAACCTATATGGCTACACCTTC